The rows below give T cell receptor beta chains drawn from one sample of a study of T-cell memory formation after mild COVID-19. TCRdb fed the 5' RACE reads into MiXCR, producing one record per CDR3 protein. This sample has 150,000 or so distinct CDR3 sequences, with approximately 14% found just once. What was sequenced was PBMCs or a T cell subset sorted from them (not recorded which). The receptors were sampled from an adult woman who had mild COVID-19 (a few samples of this study predate the infection). Cell type and time point are not known. Both conserved end residues are trimmed from each CDR3.

CDR3aa,v_gene,j_gene
ASSQEPAGGSYNEQF,TRBV4-3,TRBJ2-1
ASSSGQGAFLGANVLT,TRBV7-3,TRBJ2-6
ASSTPKGELF,TRBV6-6,TRBJ2-2
ASSTLNSGTYNEQF,TRBV7-8,TRBJ2-1
ASQGEAYNEQF,TRBV7-9,TRBJ2-1
ASSLFGDSGETQY,TRBV5-1,TRBJ2-5
ASSLNGLADYEQY,TRBV12-3/TRBV12-4,TRBJ2-7
ASSSDDRGALLFYNEQF,TRBV5-5,TRBJ2-1
ATRQGGGAKNIQY,TRBV6-5,TRBJ2-4
ASSLEGAASYNEQF,TRBV5-1,TRBJ2-1
ASSPPLAGGRNEQF,TRBV5-5,TRBJ2-1
ASSLGSSRGQETQY,TRBV12-3/TRBV12-4,TRBJ2-5
ASSFPQGTGQNEQF,TRBV7-3,TRBJ2-1
ASSLGVESYEQY,TRBV5-1,TRBJ2-7
AWSWSARNTEAF,TRBV30,TRBJ1-1
ASRADSLRNQPQH,TRBV6-5,TRBJ1-5
ASSPGTSGSPEQY,TRBV28,TRBJ2-7
ASSQDDSGAWEQY,TRBV3-1,TRBJ2-7
ASSLRTSGGGEQF,TRBV4-2,TRBJ2-1
ASSTLGEGWGNTIY,TRBV7-2,TRBJ1-3
ASSQEGMYGYT,TRBV4-1,TRBJ1-2
AVGGNTGRYGYT,TRBV3-1,TRBJ1-2
ASSLGLAGGPNEQF,TRBV12-3/TRBV12-4,TRBJ2-1
ASSPPSGWKNTGELF,TRBV7-9,TRBJ2-2
SASQRAGGNHEQY,TRBV20-1,TRBJ2-7
ASSMTGRNTEAF,TRBV5-5,TRBJ1-1
AWSLSPGTDTQY,TRBV30,TRBJ2-3
ASILGETQY,TRBV7-6,TRBJ2-5
ASSSSRGTEAF,TRBV7-2,TRBJ1-1
SVEDGLANTYNEQF,TRBV29-1,TRBJ2-1
ASSLLAPGRSYEQY,TRBV6-2/TRBV6-3,TRBJ2-7
ASSVDDSNEQF,TRBV9,TRBJ2-1
ASSQGVLAGKKNEQF,TRBV4-2,TRBJ2-1
ARDRSQY,TRBV6-5,TRBJ2-3
ASSQQGGDTQY,TRBV4-1,TRBJ2-3
ASSQRGGDADTQY,TRBV12-3/TRBV12-4,TRBJ2-3
SVEGRLQETQY,TRBV29-1,TRBJ2-5
ASSLESQNQPQH,TRBV12-3/TRBV12-4,TRBJ1-5
ASSQATVNTEAF,TRBV4-1,TRBJ1-1
ASSLGSGLPYEQY,TRBV7-3,TRBJ2-7
ASSQVNGGGPEQF,TRBV4-2,TRBJ2-1
SVEGKNTGELF,TRBV29-1,TRBJ2-2
ASSGPDRVQPQH,TRBV12-3/TRBV12-4,TRBJ1-5
ASSSDREHGYT,TRBV7-9,TRBJ1-2
ASSYEWAQQF,TRBV6-6,TRBJ2-1
ASSIDRVGGAF,TRBV19,TRBJ1-1
ASSVVVSGYEAF,TRBV9,TRBJ1-1
ASSSRAGDFNEQF,TRBV7-2,TRBJ2-1
ASSSGTPVGTEAF,TRBV12-3/TRBV12-4,TRBJ1-1
ASCLSSSGNYEQY,TRBV12-3/TRBV12-4,TRBJ2-7